This is a list of T cell receptor beta chains from one sample in a study of shared T cell receptors in the human thymus. Sequencing was performed with immunoSEQ multiplex PCR; in TCRdb, only in-frame clones are kept and a portion is missing. The sample carries hundreds of thousands of clones, around 87% recorded once. The data were also submitted as part of a second study, on human thymus T cells.

The sample was thymocytes. Source of these receptors: a boy under three years old with a congenital heart defect. The CDR3 runs from the conserved cysteine through the conserved F or W. The D gene is left open where the match is weak. Clone size, where shown, is once, few, many, or a class for clones that have expanded.

TRBD1	TRBV19	-	TRBJ1-5	CASSKGGTGVGQPQHF	TGTGCCAGTAGTAAGGGCGGGACAGGGGTGGGTCAGCCCCAGCATTTT
-	TRBV4-1	once	TRBJ2-2	CASSQVLGELFF	TGCGCCAGCAGCCAAGTGTTAGGGGAGCTGTTTTTT
-	TRBV14	-	TRBJ1-2	CASSQSVTPLTGDYGYTF	TGTGCCAGCAGCCAGTCCGTCACTCCGTTGACAGGTGACTATGGCTACACCTTC
-	TRBV6-5	-	TRBJ1-1	CASSYGQWTEAFF	TGTGCCAGCAGTTACGGACAGTGGACTGAAGCTTTCTTT
-	TRBV9	-	TRBJ2-1	CASSVGADRSSSYNEQFF	TGTGCCAGCAGCGTAGGGGCTGACAGGTCGAGCTCCTACAATGAGCAGTTCTTC
TRBD1	TRBV14	-	TRBJ1-1	CASSDRVNTEAFF	TGTGCCAGCAGCGACAGGGTAAACACTGAAGCTTTCTTT
-	TRBV7-9	-	TRBJ1-4	CASSRITQALPKEKLFF	TGTGCCAGCAGCCGCATTACGCAAGCGCTCCCTAAAGAAAAACTGTTTTTT
-	TRBV19	-	TRBJ1-2	CASSRAGPYGYTF	TGTGCCAGTAGTAGGGCAGGGCCGTATGGCTACACCTTC
TRBD1	TRBV29-1	-	TRBJ1-2	CSVGGQGKADYGYTF	TGCAGCGTTGGGGGACAGGGGAAGGCTGACTATGGCTACACCTTC
TRBD1	TRBV4-1	-	TRBJ2-2	CASSQKLSNRDRGTGELFF	TGCGCCAGCAGCCAAAAACTCTCAAACCGGGACAGGGGTACCGGGGAGCTGTTTTTT
TRBD2	TRBV9	-	TRBJ2-1	CASSGAESGTSASKVYNEQFF	TGTGCCAGCAGCGGGGCTGAATCCGGGACTAGCGCCTCAAAAGTTTACAATGAGCAGTTCTTC
TRBD2	TRBV7-2	-	TRBJ2-3	CASSLGLAGGADTQYF	TGTGCCAGCAGCTTGGGACTAGCGGGGGGCGCAGATACGCAGTATTTT
-	TRBV28	few	TRBJ2-3	CASSLRDTQYF	TGTGCCAGCAGTTTGCGGGATACGCAGTATTTT
TRBD1	TRBV7-9	-	TRBJ2-2	CASSSQRTGTGGSTGELFF	TGTGCCAGCAGCAGCCAGCGGACCGGGACAGGGGGGAGCACCGGGGAGCTGTTTTTT
-	TRBV14	few	TRBJ2-2	CASSQEPSGELFF	TGTGCCAGCAGCCAAGAACCGAGCGGGGAGCTGTTTTTT
-	TRBV27	-	TRBJ1-5	CASSLPSLELKYHQPQHF	TGTGCCAGCAGTTTACCCTCTTTAGAATTAAAATACCATCAGCCCCAGCATTTT
-	TRBV7-6	few	TRBJ1-4	CASSLGSGINEKLFF	TGTGCCAGCAGCTTAGGGTCCGGGATTAATGAAAAACTGTTTTTT
TRBD1	TRBV11-2	-	TRBJ2-1	CASSRPGTGSYNEQFF	TGTGCCAGCAGCCGCCCCGGGACAGGGTCATACAATGAGCAGTTCTTC
TRBD1	TRBV20-1	once	TRBJ1-1	CSAGQGEAFF	TGCAGTGCTGGACAGGGTGAAGCTTTCTTT
-	TRBV29-1	-	TRBJ2-7	CSVALSGSTYEQYF	TGCAGCGTTGCTCTGTCAGGCTCAACCTACGAGCAGTACTTC
TRBD1	TRBV6-5	-	TRBJ2-1	CASSRDRGNEQFF	TGTGCCAGCAGTCGGGACAGGGGTAATGAGCAGTTCTTC
-	TRBV14	-	TRBJ1-2	CASSQDAGAIYGYTF	TGTGCCAGCAGCCAAGATGCAGGGGCCATCTATGGCTACACCTTC
TRBD1	TRBV4-2	-	TRBJ2-7	CASSEWDRTYEQYF	TGTGCCAGCAGCGAATGGGACAGGACCTACGAGCAGTACTTC
TRBD1	TRBV25-1	once	TRBJ1-2	CASSVHPGTGGGYTF	TGTGCCAGCAGTGTACATCCCGGGACAGGTGGCGGCTACACCTTC
-	TRBV12-5	-	TRBJ1-1	CASAPPSDGDTEAFF	TGTGCTAGTGCTCCACCCTCCGACGGGGACACTGAAGCTTTCTTT
-	TRBV10-1	-	TRBJ1-1	CASRKGVMNTEAFF	TGCGCCAGCAGGAAAGGGGTCATGAACACTGAAGCTTTCTTT
TRBD2	TRBV10-2	-	TRBJ2-4	CATQGLAGLAKNIQYF	TGCGCAACCCAGGGGCTAGCGGGCCTAGCCAAAAACATTCAGTACTTC
TRBD1	TRBV5-6	-	TRBJ2-7	CASNHGDRARYEQYF	TGTGCCAGCAACCACGGGGACAGGGCTAGGTACGAGCAGTACTTC
TRBD1	TRBV6-1	-	TRBJ1-1	CASSEGDRWYTEAFF	TGTGCCAGCAGTGAAGGGGACAGGTGGTACACTGAAGCTTTCTTT
-	TRBV2	-	TRBJ2-7	CASSDISQGELSEQYF	TGTGCCAGCAGCGATATTTCACAGGGAGAGTTATCCGAGCAGTACTTC
-	TRBV10-3	-	TRBJ2-3	CAISGNTGKPDTQYF	TGTGCCATCAGTGGAAACACAGGGAAGCCAGATACGCAGTATTTT
TRBD1	TRBV6-1	-	TRBJ2-3	CASSEETGGEDTQYF	TGTGCCAGCAGTGAAGAGACAGGGGGCGAAGATACGCAGTATTTT
TRBD2	TRBV4-1	-	TRBJ2-7	CASSQGTSGRGSSYEQYF	TGCGCCAGCAGCCAAGGGACTAGCGGGAGGGGGAGCTCCTACGAGCAGTACTTC
TRBD2	TRBV5-8	-	TRBJ2-7	CASSTWMREFPYEQYF	TGTGCCAGCAGCACCTGGATGCGGGAGTTCCCCTACGAGCAGTACTTC
TRBD1	TRBV28	-	TRBJ1-5	CASSPPNPTGPRGRAQHF	TGTGCCAGCAGTCCCCCAAACCCGACAGGGCCTCGGGGGCGAGCCCAGCATTTT
TRBD1	TRBV12-5	-	TRBJ2-1	CASGLGTGGNEQFF	TGTGCTAGTGGTTTGGGCACAGGGGGCAATGAGCAGTTCTTC
-	TRBV10-3	-	TRBJ1-2	CAISEPARSKGGFYGYTF	TGTGCCATCAGTGAGCCCGCGCGATCAAAGGGAGGATTCTATGGCTACACCTTC
-	TRBV15	-	TRBJ2-5	CATSRSVKRKGTGETQYF	TGTGCCACCAGCAGATCTGTGAAGAGAAAAGGGACTGGGGAGACCCAGTACTTC
TRBD1	TRBV28	-	TRBJ2-7	CASSPAIRGQISYEQYF	TGTGCCAGCAGTCCCGCCATCCGGGGACAGATCTCCTACGAGCAGTACTTC
TRBD2	TRBV28	-	TRBJ2-2	CASSSRTSGSVGELFF	TGTGCCAGCAGTTCACGGACTAGCGGGAGTGTCGGGGAGCTGTTTTTT
-	TRBV5-6	-	TRBJ1-5	CASSLGGPKRQPQHF	TGTGCCAGCAGCTTGGGGGGCCCGAAGCGACAGCCCCAGCATTTT
-	TRBV2	-	TRBJ2-3	CASSAPYRDRTDTQYF	TGTGCCAGCAGTGCCCCCTACAGGGATAGAACAGATACGCAGTATTTT
-	TRBV28	-	TRBJ2-2	CASSSHTGELFF	TGTGCCAGCAGTTCCCATACCGGGGAGCTGTTTTTT
TRBD1	TRBV4-1	once	TRBJ1-5	CASSPDRTPPYQPQHF	TGCGCCAGCAGCCCGGACAGGACACCTCCTTATCAGCCCCAGCATTTT
-	TRBV29-1	-	TRBJ2-7	CSVAHAGTYEQYF	TGCAGCGTTGCCCACGCGGGCACCTACGAGCAGTACTTC
TRBD1	TRBV19	-	TRBJ2-4	CASSKRGQAKNIQYF	TGTGCCAGTAGCAAGAGGGGACAGGCCAAAAACATTCAGTACTTC
-	TRBV20-1	once	TRBJ2-1	CSGGFDNEQFF	TGCAGCGGTGGTTTCGACAATGAGCAGTTCTTC
TRBD2	TRBV5-6	-	TRBJ2-1	CASSLIGLAGGYNEQFF	TGTGCCAGCAGCTTGATAGGCCTAGCGGGAGGCTACAATGAGCAGTTCTTC